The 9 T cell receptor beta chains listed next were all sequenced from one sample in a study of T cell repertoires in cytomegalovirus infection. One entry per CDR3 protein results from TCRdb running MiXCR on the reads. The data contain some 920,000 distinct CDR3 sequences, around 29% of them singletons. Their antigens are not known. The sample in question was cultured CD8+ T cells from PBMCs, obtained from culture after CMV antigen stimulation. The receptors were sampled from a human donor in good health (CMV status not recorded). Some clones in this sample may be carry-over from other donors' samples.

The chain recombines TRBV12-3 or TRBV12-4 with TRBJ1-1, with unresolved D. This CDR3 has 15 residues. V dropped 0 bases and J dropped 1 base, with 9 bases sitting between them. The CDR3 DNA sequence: TGTGCCAGCAGTTTAGCCCGGCAGTGGAACACTGAAGCTTTCTTT. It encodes CASSLARQWNTEAFF.

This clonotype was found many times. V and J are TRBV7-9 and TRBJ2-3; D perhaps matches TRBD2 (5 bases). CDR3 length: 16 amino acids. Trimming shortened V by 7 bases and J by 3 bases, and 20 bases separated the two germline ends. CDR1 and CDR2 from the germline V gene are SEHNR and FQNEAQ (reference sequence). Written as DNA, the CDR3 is TGTGCCAGCACCCCCTCCTCGAGGGCTGCGACAGATACGCAGTATTTT. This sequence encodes CASTPSSRAATDTQYF.

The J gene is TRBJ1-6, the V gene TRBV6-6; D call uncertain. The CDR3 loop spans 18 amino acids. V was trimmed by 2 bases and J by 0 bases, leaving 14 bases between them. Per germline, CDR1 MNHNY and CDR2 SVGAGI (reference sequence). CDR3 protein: CASSYLPRQFSYNSPLHF. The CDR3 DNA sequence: TGTGCCAGCAGTTACCTACCCCGGCAGTTCTCCTATAATTCACCCCTCCACTTT.

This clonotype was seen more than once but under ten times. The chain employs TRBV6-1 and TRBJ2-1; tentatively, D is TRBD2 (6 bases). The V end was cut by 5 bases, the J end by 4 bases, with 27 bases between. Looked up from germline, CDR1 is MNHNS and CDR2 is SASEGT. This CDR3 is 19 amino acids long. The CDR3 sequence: CASSYLGAPVGGTYNEQFF. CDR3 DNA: TGTGCCAGCAGTTATCTCGGTGCTCCTGTCGGCGGGACTTACAATGAGCAGTTCTTC.

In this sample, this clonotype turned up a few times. Here the CDR3 DNA reads TGTGCCAGCAGTTTACCGGAGAGCGGGGAGGGGGGTGAGCAGTTCTTC. The encoded protein is CASSLPESGEGGEQFF. The V call is TRBV28, the J call TRBJ2-1; D is perhaps TRBD2 (7 bases). V lost 2 bases, J lost 9 bases, and 20 bases lay in between. This CDR3 contains 16 residues. Germline CDR1 MDHEN, CDR2 SYDVKM. The full variable domain, with the rest looked up from reference TRBV28 and TRBJ2-1, is DVKVTQSSRYLVKRTGEKVFLECVQDMDHENMFWYRQDPGLGLRLIYFSYDVKMKEKGDIPEGYSVSREKKERFSLILESASTNQTSMYLCASSLPESGEGGEQFFGPGTRLTVL.

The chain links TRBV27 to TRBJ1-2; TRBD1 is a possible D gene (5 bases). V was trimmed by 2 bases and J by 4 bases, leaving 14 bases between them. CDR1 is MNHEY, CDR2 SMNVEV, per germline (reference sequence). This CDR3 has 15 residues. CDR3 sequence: CASSLVRARGYGYTF. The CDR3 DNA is TGTGCCAGCAGTTTAGTTCGCGCTAGGGGCTATGGCTACACCTTC.

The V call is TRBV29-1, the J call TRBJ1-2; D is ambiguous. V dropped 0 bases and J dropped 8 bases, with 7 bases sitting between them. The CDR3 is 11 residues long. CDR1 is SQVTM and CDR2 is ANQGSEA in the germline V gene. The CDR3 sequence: CSVEDRWGYTF. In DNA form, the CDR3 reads TGCAGCGTTGAAGATCGGTGGGGCTACACCTTC.

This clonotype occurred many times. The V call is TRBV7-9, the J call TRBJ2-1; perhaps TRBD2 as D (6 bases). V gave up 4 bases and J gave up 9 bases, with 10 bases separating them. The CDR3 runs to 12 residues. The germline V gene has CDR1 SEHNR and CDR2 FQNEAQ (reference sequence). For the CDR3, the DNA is TGTGCCAGCAGCTGGGAGGCTGGTGAGCAGTTCTTC. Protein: CASSWEAGEQFF.

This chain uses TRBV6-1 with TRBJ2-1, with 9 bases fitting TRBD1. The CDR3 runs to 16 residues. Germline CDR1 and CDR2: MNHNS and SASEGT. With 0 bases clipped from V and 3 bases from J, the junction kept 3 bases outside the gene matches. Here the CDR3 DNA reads TGTGCCAGCAGTGAAGCCGGGACAGGGTTCTACAATGAGCAGTTCTTC. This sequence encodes CASSEAGTGFYNEQFF.